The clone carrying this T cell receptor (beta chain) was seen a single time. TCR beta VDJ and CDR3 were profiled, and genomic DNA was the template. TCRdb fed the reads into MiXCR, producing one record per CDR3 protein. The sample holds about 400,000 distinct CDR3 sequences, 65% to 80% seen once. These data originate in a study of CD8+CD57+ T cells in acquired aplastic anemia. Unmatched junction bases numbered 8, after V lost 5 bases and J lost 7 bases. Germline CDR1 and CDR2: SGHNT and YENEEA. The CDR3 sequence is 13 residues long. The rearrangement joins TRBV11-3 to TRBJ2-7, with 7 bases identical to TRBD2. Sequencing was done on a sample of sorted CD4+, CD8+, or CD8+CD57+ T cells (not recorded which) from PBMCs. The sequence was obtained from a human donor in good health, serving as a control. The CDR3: CASSHGGAGEQYF. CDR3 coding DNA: TGTGCCAGCAGCCATGGAGGAGCGGGGGAGCAGTACTTC. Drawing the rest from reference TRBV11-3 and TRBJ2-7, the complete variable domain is EAGVVQSPRYKIIEKKQPVAFWCNPISGHNTLYWYLQNLGQGPELLIRYENEEAVDDSQLPKDRFSAERLKGVDSTLKIQPAELGDSAVYLCASSHGGAGEQYFGPGTRLTVT.